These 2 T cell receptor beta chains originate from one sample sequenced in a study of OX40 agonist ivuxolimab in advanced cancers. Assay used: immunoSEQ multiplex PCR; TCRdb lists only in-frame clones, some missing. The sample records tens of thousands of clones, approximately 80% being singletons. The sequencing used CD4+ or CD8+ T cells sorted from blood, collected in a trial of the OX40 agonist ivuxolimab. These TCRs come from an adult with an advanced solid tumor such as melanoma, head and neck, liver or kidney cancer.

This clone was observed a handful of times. The DNA of the CDR3 is TGTGCCAGCAGCCCAGGCGGGGCGCGGGGTCAGCCCCAGCATTTT. Translation: CASSPGGARGQPQHF. This chain uses TRBV28 with TRBJ1-5, with D possibly being TRBD1 (5 bases). This CDR3 spans 15 amino acids. V lost 6 bases and J 6 bases, leaving 18 bases between the germline ends. Germline-derived CDR1 and CDR2 are MDHEN and SYDVKM. Full variable domain (rest looked up from reference TRBV28 and TRBJ1-5): DVKVTQSSRYLVKRTGEKVFLECVQDMDHENMFWYRQDPGLGLRLIYFSYDVKMKEKGDIPEGYSVSREKKERFSLILESASTNQTSMYLCASSPGGARGQPQHFGDGTRLSIL.

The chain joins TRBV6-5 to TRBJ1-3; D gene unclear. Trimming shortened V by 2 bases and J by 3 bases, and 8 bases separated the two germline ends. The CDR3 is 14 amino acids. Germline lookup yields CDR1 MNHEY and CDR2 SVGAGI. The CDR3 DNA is TGTGCCAGCAGTTACGGGGTAAATGGAAACACCATATATTTT. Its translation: CASSYGVNGNTIYF.